This TCR beta chain stems from a study of tumor-infiltrating lymphocytes in localized non-small cell lung cancer. The wider study: From each patient, both tumor and uninvolved lung, non-adjacent to tumor, were sampled.

This clone appeared a few times. What it binds is unknown. TCRdb's table, derived via immunoSEQ multiplex PCR, lists solely in-frame clones and lacks some. Here the sample spans 21,000 or so clones, approximately 70% being singletons. The CDR3 is 13 amino acids. Germline lookup yields CDR1 MNHEY and CDR2 SVGAGI. Trimming removed 4 bases at V and 4 bases at J, with 10 bases between. Study observations and caveats: IM1 and IM2 tumors showed no difference in T-cell fraction.

Material for sequencing was lung tumor tissue. The chain uses TRBV6-5 and TRBJ1-2; D is uncertain. The sequence came from a human donor with non-small cell lung cancer. This CDR3 reads CASSFQPSYGYTF. The CDR3 DNA sequence: TGTGCCAGCAGTTTTCAGCCGTCCTATGGCTACACCTTC.